The entry below describes one T cell receptor beta chain. The trim removed 4 bases at V and 5 bases at J, leaving 12 bases unmatched. Germline loops: CDR1 SGHRS, CDR2 YFSETQ. This CDR3 comprises 16 residues. These data originate in a study of radiotherapy plus CTLA-4 blockade in lung cancer. Assay used: immunoSEQ multiplex PCR; TCRdb lists only in-frame clones, some missing. Among roughly 110,000 clones listed, approximately 87% were seen once. This receptor was taken from a human donor with non-small cell lung cancer that progressed on radiotherapy plus ipilimumab. Some clones in this sample may be carry-over from other donors' samples. This sample comprised peripheral blood, obtained from a patient treated with radiotherapy plus ipilimumab. The rearrangement links TRBV5-1 to TRBJ1-1; 9 nucleotides align to TRBD1. This CDR3 reads CASSPTLQGARTEAFF. The DNA for the CDR3 is TGCGCCAGCAGCCCAACCCTACAGGGGGCTAGAACTGAAGCTTTCTTT.